This passage covers 20 T cell receptor beta chains from one sample sequenced in a study of blood T cell repertoires in COVID-19. Some clones are missing from TCRdb's copy, which holds only in-frame ones; the method was immunoSEQ multiplex PCR. The sample includes some 120,000 clones, 80% to 90% of them seen just once. The sequencing input was peripheral blood. The source is a woman aged 55-69 years with acute or convalescent COVID-19.

The chain carries TRBV7-8 and TRBJ2-1, with D possibly matching TRBD1 (5 bases). Trimming took 2 bases from V and 7 from J, leaving 15 bases between them. Germline CDR1 SGHVS, CDR2 FQNEAQ. The CDR3 loop spans 15 amino acids. Here the CDR3 DNA reads TGTGCCAGCAGCTTACTCCCCCAGGGAAAGAATGAGCAGTTCTTC. It is translated as CASSLLPQGKNEQFF. The full variable domain, completed using reference TRBV7-8 and TRBJ2-1, is GAGVSQSPRYKVAKRGQDVALRCDPISGHVSLFWYQQALGQGPEFLTYFQNEAQLDKSGLPSDRFFAERPEGSVSTLKIQRTQQEDSAVYLCASSLLPQGKNEQFFGPGTRLTVL.

The genes are TRBV27 and TRBJ1-2; 8 bases are shared with TRBD1. There are 15 residues in the CDR3. V was pared by 2 bases and J by 6 bases, with 8 bases of the junction left unmatched. Per the germline V gene, CDR1 is MNHEY and CDR2 is SMNVEV (reference sequence). The CDR3 loop is CASSLSPQGADGYTF. The CDR3 DNA is TGTGCCAGCAGTTTAAGCCCGCAGGGGGCGGATGGCTACACCTTC.

The chain links TRBV10-2 to TRBJ2-2, with 7 bases fitting TRBD2. The CDR3 extends over 15 amino acids. The V and J ends lost 6 bases and 2 bases, in that order; junction bases with no gene match: 6. Germline assignment: CDR1 WSHSY and CDR2 SAAADI. This CDR3 reads CASRPSSGNTGELFF. The CDR3 DNA reads TGCGCCAGCAGGCCTTCTAGCGGTAACACCGGGGAGCTGTTTTTT.

The rearrangement links TRBV5-1 to TRBJ1-3; 9 bases agree with TRBD1. CDR3 size: 15 residues. Trimming removed 4 bases from V and 2 bases from J; junction bases left unmatched: 4. In germline, CDR1 is SGHRS, CDR2 YFSETQ. The CDR3 protein is CASSLTGGTGNTIYF. The CDR3 nucleotides are TGCGCCAGCAGCCTGACAGGGGGAACTGGAAACACCATATATTTT. Complete variable domain (other parts from reference TRBV5-1 and TRBJ1-3): KAGVTQTPRYLIKTRGQQVTLSCSPISGHRSVSWYQQTPGQGLQFLFEYFSETQRNKGNFPGRFSGRQFSNSRSEMNVSTLELGDSALYLCASSLTGGTGNTIYFGEGSWLTVV.

V and J are TRBV28 and TRBJ2-7, with D tentatively TRBD2 (5 bases). The CDR3 sequence is 16 residues long. Germline assignment: CDR1 MDHEN and CDR2 SYDVKM. Trimming shortened V by 2 bases and J by 0 bases, and 14 bases separated the two germline ends. The CDR3 sequence: CASSLVRGPSSYEQYF. CDR3 coding DNA: TGTGCCAGCAGTTTAGTCAGAGGGCCTAGCTCCTACGAGCAGTACTTC.

The chain has TRBV5-1 and TRBJ2-2; 9 nucleotides align to TRBD1. The germline V gene encodes CDR1 SGHRS and CDR2 YFSETQ. This CDR3 has 14 residues. Losses at the gene ends were 4 bases for V and 3 bases for J; bases not matched to a gene: 1. The CDR3 bases are TGCGCCAGCAGCCGGACAGGGGACACCGGGGAGCTGTTTTTT. Encoded protein: CASSRTGDTGELFF.

The rearrangement uses TRBV5-4 and TRBJ2-7; a weak D match, TRBD2 (5 bases). The CDR3 is made up of 13 amino acids. V lost 6 bases to trimming and J lost 10 bases, with 20 bases between them. Germline assignment: CDR1 SGHNT and CDR2 YYREEE (reference sequence). The CDR3 bases are TGTGCCAGCACCCTCGGAGCAGCGGAGAAACAGTACTTC. Encoded protein: CASTLGAAEKQYF.

CDR3 in DNA: TGTGCCAGCTCAGGGGGCAGCAATCAGCCCCAGCATTTT. Amino acid sequence: CASSGGSNQPQHF. The V gene is TRBV18, the J gene TRBJ1-5; the D gene is possibly TRBD1 (6 bases). V lost 5 bases and J lost 1, with 6 bases in between. Germline loops: CDR1 KGHSH, CDR2 LQKENI. The CDR3 loop spans 13 amino acids.

This rearrangement joins TRBV5-6 to TRBJ1-2; possibly TRBD1 for D (6 bases). Trimming pared 5 bases from V and 8 bases from J, leaving 25 bases between. Germline CDR1 reads SGHDT; CDR2 reads YYEEEE. This CDR3 comprises 16 residues. The CDR3 coding sequence is TGTGCCAGCAGTCAGGATCCCGCAGGCCCCAGGGGCGGCTACACCTTC. It specifies CASSQDPAGPRGGYTF.

The V call is TRBV28, the J call TRBJ2-1; 7 bases match TRBD2. The CDR3 extends over 17 amino acids. Trimming cost V 5 bases and J 0 bases; bases outside gene matches: 10. Germline loops: CDR1 MDHEN, CDR2 SYDVKM. The CDR3 region is CASSPQEGGVSYNEQFF. CDR3 in DNA: TGTGCCAGCAGTCCCCAGGAGGGAGGGGTCTCCTACAATGAGCAGTTCTTC.

The genes are TRBV30 and TRBJ1-4, with 8 nucleotides matching TRBD1. The CDR3 is 13 amino acids. V dropped 5 bases and J dropped 7; count of bases not matched to a gene: 6. The germline gives CDR1 GTSNPN, CDR2 SVGIG (reference sequence). The CDR3 loop reads CAWSFDRGEKLFF. The CDR3 bases are TGTGCCTGGTCATTCGACAGGGGTGAAAAACTGTTTTTT.

The rearrangement uses TRBV2 and TRBJ1-1; unclear D gene. The germline gives CDR1 SNHLY, CDR2 FYNNEI. The CDR3 length is 14 residues. V was shortened by 5 bases and J by 5 bases, with 15 bases between the two germline ends. The CDR3 is CASSLQRGWTEAFF. The CDR3 bases are TGTGCCAGCAGTCTACAGCGAGGGTGGACTGAAGCTTTCTTT. The full variable domain, rest sourced from reference TRBV2 and TRBJ1-1, is EPEVTQTPSHQVTQMGQEVILRCVPISNHLYFYWYRQILGQKVEFLVSFYNNEISEKSEIFDDQFSVERPDGSNFTLKIRSTKLEDSAMYFCASSLQRGWTEAFFGQGTRLTVV.

This sequence joins TRBV3-1 (or the pseudogene TRBV3-2) and TRBJ1-2, with D unresolved. Germline assignment: CDR1 LGHDT and CDR2 YNNKEL (reference sequence). The CDR3 contains 16 residues. The V and J ends lost 4 bases and 1 base respectively, with 16 bases between them. The CDR3 bases are TGTGCCAGCAGCCGTGTGGGAGACCGTCTTAACTATGGCTACACCTTC. Amino acid sequence: CASSRVGDRLNYGYTF.

V usage is TRBV19 and J usage is TRBJ2-4; possible D gene TRBD1, 5 bases. CDR1 LNHDA and CDR2 SQIVND come from the germline V gene (reference sequence). CDR3 length: 14 residues. Trimming took 2 bases from V and 2 from J, leaving 7 bases between them. The CDR3 reads CASSISGTKNIQYF. The CDR3 DNA is TGTGCCAGTAGTATATCAGGGACCAAAAACATTCAGTACTTC.

This rearrangement joins TRBV6-1 to TRBJ2-2; 12 bases fit TRBD2. CDR3 size: 16 residues. V dropped 5 bases and J dropped 8; count of bases not matched to a gene: 9. Germline assignment: CDR1 MNHNS and CDR2 SASEGT. The DNA of the CDR3 is TGTGCCAGCAGTCAAGGACTAGCGGGGTCAGTAGGGGAGCTGTTTTTT. Translated: CASSQGLAGSVGELFF.

The chain is built from TRBV7-3 and TRBJ1-2, with 7 bases aligning to TRBD1. V lost 4 bases and J lost 6; bases outside the gene matches: 8. This CDR3 is 14 amino acids long. Germline V lookup: CDR1 SGHTA, CDR2 FQGTGA. The CDR3 reads CASSSTWTGDGYTF. CDR3 DNA sequence: TGTGCCAGCAGCTCCACTTGGACAGGAGATGGCTACACCTTC.

In its sample, this clone was seen once. The same CDR3 is also encoded by other DNA sequences in this sample. The chain uses TRBV29-1 and TRBJ1-1; 10 positions agree with TRBD1. This CDR3 comprises 13 residues. J lost 2 bases, V lost 6 bases, and 3 bases had no gene match. Per germline, CDR1 SQVTM and CDR2 ANQGSEA. CDR3 protein: CSVGTGVNTEAFF. The CDR3 DNA is TGCAGCGTGGGGACAGGGGTTAACACTGAAGCTTTCTTT.

The genes are TRBV6-5 and TRBJ2-2; D is possibly TRBD1 (6 bases). The CDR3 consists of 15 residues. CDR1 and CDR2 from the germline V gene are MNHEY and SVGAGI. V gave up 6 bases and J gave up 5 bases, with 16 bases separating them. This chain's CDR3 is CASRARGDLTGELFF. The CDR3 bases are TGTGCCAGCAGGGCCAGGGGTGATCTTACCGGGGAGCTGTTTTTT.

V gene TRBV5-1 combines with J gene TRBJ1-5; TRBD1 might be the D (5 bases). Germline V gene lookup returns CDR1 SGHRS and CDR2 YFSETQ. This CDR3 is built from 16 residues. V lost 5 bases to trimming and J lost 0 bases, with 15 bases between them. CDR3 region: CASREGPGISNQPQHF. DNA of the CDR3: TGCGCCAGCAGGGAGGGGCCAGGGATTAGCAATCAGCCCCAGCATTTT.

The chain carries TRBV14 and TRBJ1-4; 7 bases fit TRBD1. Germline CDR1 SGHDN, CDR2 FVKESK. CDR3 length: 14 amino acids. Trimming took 5 bases from V and 5 from J; bases not matched to a gene: 5. The CDR3 sequence is CASSGTVNNEKLFF. DNA for the CDR3: TGTGCCAGCAGCGGGACAGTTAACAATGAAAAACTGTTTTTT.